These T cell receptor beta chains were read from a single sample in a study of T cell clones after liver transplantation. Sequencing used immunoSEQ multiplex PCR; TCRdb keeps in-frame clones, though not all of them. The sample lists under 5,000 clones, roughly 41% occurring once. These TCRs are of unknown antigen specificity. The specimen was CD4+ T cells from cultured PBMCs. Receptors were obtained from a human patient who received a liver transplant. Some T cells may originate from the graft donor. The CDR3 runs from the conserved cysteine through the conserved F or W. The order of the fields is V gene, CDR3 protein.

v_call: TRBV15; cdr3_aa: CATSRVPSNEQFF
v_call: TRBV7-6; cdr3_aa: CASSSEADTQYF
v_call: TRBV10-3; cdr3_aa: CAISGTLGGYTF
v_call: TRBV6-5; cdr3_aa: CASSYLRGRTEQYF
v_call: TRBV21-1; cdr3_aa: CASSESKDRSGANVLTF
v_call: TRBV10-3; cdr3_aa: CAISGGSYEQYF
v_call: TRBV20-1; cdr3_aa: CSAPYLYEQFF
v_call: TRBV28; cdr3_aa: CASSYPGGGRLDTGELFF
v_call: TRBV6-1; cdr3_aa: CASSEASAGSGNTIYF
v_call: TRBV7-2; cdr3_aa: CASSLAFGETQYF
v_call: TRBV7-2; cdr3_aa: CASSQQETQYF
v_call: TRBV11-2; cdr3_aa: CASSFWYSSYEQYF
v_call: TRBV6-1; cdr3_aa: CASRRDRGRNTIYF
v_call: TRBV28; cdr3_aa: CASSRPLGQNYGYTF
v_call: TRBV29-1; cdr3_aa: CSVVPRGDRAYEQYF
v_call: TRBV28; cdr3_aa: CASSPIQGSGRNTIYF
v_call: TRBV9; cdr3_aa: CASSEGTGLGETQYF
v_call: TRBV27; cdr3_aa: CASSLRVGHRGEQYF
v_call: TRBV7-4; cdr3_aa: CASSSGFSGNTIYF
v_call: TRBV30; cdr3_aa: CAWRTPAQETQYF
v_call: TRBV28; cdr3_aa: CASGLAVTDTQYF
v_call: TRBV18; cdr3_aa: CASSPGRGANTYEQYF
v_call: TRBV4-1; cdr3_aa: CASSHGPGTSGRANTQYF
v_call: TRBV5-1; cdr3_aa: CASSLKAGGRDGYTF
v_call: TRBV6-6; cdr3_aa: CASKSDGSDTQYF
v_call: TRBV28; cdr3_aa: CASSLLRFEAFF
v_call: TRBV5-6; cdr3_aa: CASSPYDGWNTEAFF
v_call: TRBV18; cdr3_aa: CASSLYSGIEETQYF
v_call: TRBV20-1; cdr3_aa: CSARMYGYTF
v_call: TRBV11-2; cdr3_aa: CASSFNSGGRETQYF
v_call: TRBV29-1; cdr3_aa: CSVGAAGDTQYF
v_call: TRBV2; cdr3_aa: CASSEYGGPGELFF
v_call: TRBV6-1; cdr3_aa: CASSDFRRRVVYNEQFF
v_call: TRBV7-6; cdr3_aa: CASSPLAGGEQFF
v_call: TRBV6-6; cdr3_aa: CASSYPDDRGIESYTF
v_call: TRBV7-8; cdr3_aa: CASSLSYGLYEQYF
v_call: TRBV7-6; cdr3_aa: CASSLDDTTQYF
v_call: TRBV7-9; cdr3_aa: CASRHTGLAGGETQYF
v_call: TRBV5-1; cdr3_aa: CASSDRVTGELFF
v_call: TRBV5-1; cdr3_aa: CASSLVGSLPYEQYF
v_call: TRBV5-1; cdr3_aa: CASSWDGTQETQYF
v_call: TRBV18; cdr3_aa: CASSPDTLNYGYTF
v_call: TRBV2; cdr3_aa: CASSNMAPSGTDTQYF
v_call: TRBV29-1; cdr3_aa: CSVAWTGGFTDTQYF
v_call: TRBV7-3; cdr3_aa: CATSGQTYTEAFF
v_call: TRBV28; cdr3_aa: CASSLPGRAGDTQYF
v_call: TRBV28; cdr3_aa: CASSLIGQVALNTEAFF
v_call: TRBV28; cdr3_aa: CATEPGPIYGYTF
v_call: TRBV18; cdr3_aa: CASSPASGHDQPQHF
v_call: TRBV2; cdr3_aa: CASSADRYREDGYTF
v_call: TRBV5-7; cdr3_aa: CASSLAFF
v_call: TRBV28; cdr3_aa: CASRFWGTEAFF
v_call: TRBV18; cdr3_aa: CASSPISTDTQYF
v_call: TRBV6-5; cdr3_aa: CASSTWTRDYEQYF
v_call: TRBV27; cdr3_aa: CASSLYPLSGRFGQPQHF